Shown below are 13 T cell receptor beta chains from a single sample sequenced in a study of memory CD4+ T cells and cytomegalovirus serostatus. Single viable CD3+CD4+CD8-CD45RO+ cells were sorted as the memory CD4+ T cells. Some clones are missing from TCRdb's copy, which holds only in-frame ones; the method was immunoSEQ multiplex PCR. The table has 70,000 to 90,000 clones, approximately 78% seen once. Material: memory CD4+ T cells from blood. The origin of the receptors is an adult in good health and CMV-seropositive.

The V call is TRBV7-2, the J call TRBJ2-2; weak D call: TRBD1 (6 bases). V lost 1 base to trimming and J lost 2 bases, with 11 bases between them. Germline CDR1 and CDR2: SGHTA and FQGNSA. This CDR3 comprises 16 residues. The CDR3 nucleotides are TGTGCCAGCAGCTTAGGTGGCAGGGGTAACACCGGGGAGCTGTTTTTT. As protein: CASSLGGRGNTGELFF. Based on the CDR3 plus reference TRBV7-2 and TRBJ2-2, the full variable domain is GAGVSQSPSNKVTEKGKDVELRCDPISGHTALYWYRQSLGQGLEFLIYFQGNSAPDKSGLPSDRFSAERTGGSVSTLTIQRTQQEDSAVYLCASSLGGRGNTGELFFGEGSRLTVL.

This chain connects TRBV5-1 to TRBJ2-5, with D tentatively TRBD2 (5 bases). The V end lost 4 bases, the J end lost 2 bases, and 18 bases lay between the germline ends. This CDR3 comprises 16 residues. Germline assignment: CDR1 SGHRS and CDR2 YFSETQ. This CDR3 is CASSLLGAVEQETQYF. As DNA, the CDR3 is TGCGCCAGCAGCCTCCTAGGAGCGGTGGAGCAAGAGACCCAGTACTTC.

This clone has more than one count but fewer than ten. V is TRBV5-4 and J is TRBJ2-2; no definite D call. The CDR3 consists of 16 residues. Germline values: CDR1 SGHNT, CDR2 YYREEE (reference sequence). Trimming removed 6 bases from V and 0 bases from J, with 15 bases in between. The CDR3 loop is CASTLLGFANTGELFF. DNA of the CDR3: TGTGCCAGCACCCTCTTGGGTTTCGCGAACACCGGGGAGCTGTTTTTT.

The CDR3 DNA reads TGCGCCAGCAGCCCTCCGGCAGGCCACTCTGGGGCCAACGTCCTGACTTTC. Translated: CASSPPAGHSGANVLTF. The V gene is TRBV4-1, the J gene TRBJ2-6; D is ambiguous. The V end lost 4 bases, the J end lost 0 bases, and 13 bases lay between the germline ends. Germline CDR1 reads MGHRA; CDR2 reads YSYEKL. The CDR3 is 17 residues long.

This chain links TRBV2 with TRBJ1-5; possibly TRBD1 for D (5 bases). The CDR3 extends over 15 amino acids. V was cut by 2 bases and J by 6 bases, with 14 bases left in between. Germline V gene data show CDR1 as SNHLY and CDR2 as FYNNEI. The CDR3: CASSEIGRGGQPQHF. The CDR3 coding sequence is TGTGCCAGCAGTGAAATCGGGAGGGGAGGTCAGCCCCAGCATTTT.

This clone occurred a few times. The V gene is TRBV19, the J gene TRBJ2-5, with 8 bases identical to TRBD1. V lost 6 bases to trimming and J lost 6 bases; unmatched junction nucleotides: 9. Germline V CDR1 and CDR2: LNHDA, SQIVND (reference sequence). The CDR3 loop spans 14 amino acids. CDR3 protein: CASSKDRELKTQYF. In DNA form, the CDR3 reads TGTGCCAGTAGCAAGGACAGGGAGTTAAAGACCCAGTACTTC.

This chain joins TRBV27 and TRBJ1-5; 8 bases fit TRBD1. Germline CDR1 MNHEY, CDR2 SMNVEV (reference sequence). V was clipped by 5 bases and J by 6 bases; unmatched bases: 6. The CDR3 length is 14 residues. This CDR3 reads CASSLQGAGQPQHF. The CDR3 bases are TGTGCCAGCAGTCTGCAGGGGGCAGGTCAGCCCCAGCATTTT.

This clone was picked up one time. This chain uses TRBV2 with TRBJ2-7; D unresolved. This CDR3 has 12 residues. The germline gives CDR1 SNHLY, CDR2 FYNNEI. V lost 4 bases and J 3 bases, leaving 7 bases between the germline ends. The CDR3 nucleotides read TGTGCCAGCAGTGTATTAGACTACGAGCAGTACGTC. This sequence encodes CASSVLDYEQYV.

This clone turned up a few times. V usage is TRBV6-1 and J usage is TRBJ1-4; D is unresolved. Trimming cost V 3 bases and J 7 bases, with 12 bases left between them. The CDR3 runs to 14 residues. The germline V gene encodes CDR1 MNHNS and CDR2 SASEGT. The CDR3 coding sequence is TGTGCCAGCAGTGACCCAGACGAGGGTGAAAAACTGTTTTTT. Translation: CASSDPDEGEKLFF.

The chain joins TRBV29-1 to TRBJ2-3; D gene uncertain. The germline gives CDR1 SQVTM, CDR2 ANQGSEA. Trimming removed 1 base from V and 4 bases from J, with 15 bases in between. This CDR3 is 15 amino acids long. DNA for the CDR3: TGCAGCGTTGAAGGCCGGCCAGGAGACCCAGATACGCAGTATTTT. It encodes CSVEGRPGDPDTQYF.

This rearrangement joins TRBV5-6 to TRBJ2-3; D is ambiguous. Trimming left V 6 bases short and J 1 base short, with 9 bases between. The germline CDR1 and CDR2 sequences are SGHDT and YYEEEE. This CDR3 is 13 amino acids long. The CDR3 loop is CASTDGRTDTQYF. In DNA, the CDR3 is TGTGCCAGCACAGACGGACGCACAGATACGCAGTATTTT.

This clone was counted a single time. This chain uses TRBV7-2 with TRBJ2-7, with D perhaps matching TRBD2 (6 bases). CDR3 length: 14 amino acids. The V end was cut by 5 bases, the J end by 4 bases, with 15 bases between. The germline gives CDR1 SGHTA, CDR2 FQGNSA. CDR3 coding DNA: TGTGCCAGCAGCCAGGGTGGGAGGTATTACGAGCAGTACGTC. Translated: CASSQGGRYYEQYV.

The J gene is TRBJ2-2, the V gene TRBV5-1; maybe TRBD1 (7 bases). V lost 1 base to trimming and J lost 8 bases, with 15 bases between them. The CDR3 is made up of 15 amino acids. Germline loops: CDR1 SGHRS, CDR2 YFSETQ. CDR3 in amino acids: CASSLWGDSQGELFF. As DNA, the CDR3 is TGCGCCAGCAGCTTGTGGGGGGACAGCCAAGGGGAGCTGTTTTTT.